This T cell receptor (beta chain) was found in a study of T-cell reconstitution after alpha-beta-depleted transplantation in children. This clonotype was seen ten or more times. Unique molecular identifiers tagged the TCRbeta library. Each CDR3 protein gets one entry after TCRdb re-called the PCR reads with MiXCR. The sample contains about 240,000 distinct CDR3 sequences, around 11% of which appear only once. The receptor's source is a human donor who donated a stem cell graft to a child with acute lymphoblastic leukemia. The material was PBMCs from the stem cell graft donor, obtained from the stem cell graft.

The CDR3 region is CASSQTSGGTLDTQYF. In nucleotides, the CDR3 is TGTGCCAGCAGCCAGACTAGCGGGGGTACGTTGGATACGCAGTATTTT. This chain links TRBV12-3 or TRBV12-4 with TRBJ2-3; 12 nucleotides align to TRBD2. The ends lost 6 bases at V and 6 bases at J; junction bases unmatched: 10. This CDR3 comprises 16 residues.